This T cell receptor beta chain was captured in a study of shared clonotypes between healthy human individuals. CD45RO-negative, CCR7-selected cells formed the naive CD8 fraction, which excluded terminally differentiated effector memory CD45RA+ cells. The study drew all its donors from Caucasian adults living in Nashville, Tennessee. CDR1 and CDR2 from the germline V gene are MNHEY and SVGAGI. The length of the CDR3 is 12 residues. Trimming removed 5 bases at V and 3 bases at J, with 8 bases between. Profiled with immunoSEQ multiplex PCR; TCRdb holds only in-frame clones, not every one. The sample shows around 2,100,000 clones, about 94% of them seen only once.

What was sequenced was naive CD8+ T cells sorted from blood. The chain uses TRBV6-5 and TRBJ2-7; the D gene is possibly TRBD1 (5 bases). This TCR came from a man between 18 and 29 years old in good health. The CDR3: CASSTQGYEQYF. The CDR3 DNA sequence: TGTGCCAGCAGTACTCAGGGCTACGAGCAGTACTTC.